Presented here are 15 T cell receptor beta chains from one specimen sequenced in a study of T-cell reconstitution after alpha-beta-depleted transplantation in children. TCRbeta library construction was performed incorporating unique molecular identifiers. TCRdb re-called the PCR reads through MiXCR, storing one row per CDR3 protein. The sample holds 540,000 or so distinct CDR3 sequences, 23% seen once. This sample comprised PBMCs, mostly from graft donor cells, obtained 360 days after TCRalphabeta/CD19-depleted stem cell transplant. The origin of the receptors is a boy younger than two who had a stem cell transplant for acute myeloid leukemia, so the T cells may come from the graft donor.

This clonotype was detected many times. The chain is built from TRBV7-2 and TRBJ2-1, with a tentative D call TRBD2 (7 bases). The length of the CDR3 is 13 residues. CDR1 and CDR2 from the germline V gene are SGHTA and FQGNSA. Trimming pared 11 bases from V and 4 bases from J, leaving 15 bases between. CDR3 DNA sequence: TGTGCCGACGGGGGGCTGGATTACAATGAGCAGTTCTTC. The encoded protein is CADGGLDYNEQFF.

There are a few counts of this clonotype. In nucleotides, the CDR3 is TGTGCCAGCAGTCGAACGGCGGCCAATGAGCAGTTCTTC. Amino acids: CASSRTAANEQFF. The J gene is TRBJ2-1, the V gene TRBV7-2; D is undetermined. The V and J ends lost 6 bases and 6 bases respectively, with 12 bases between them. This CDR3 is built from 13 residues. Germline CDR1 is SGHTA and CDR2 is FQGNSA.

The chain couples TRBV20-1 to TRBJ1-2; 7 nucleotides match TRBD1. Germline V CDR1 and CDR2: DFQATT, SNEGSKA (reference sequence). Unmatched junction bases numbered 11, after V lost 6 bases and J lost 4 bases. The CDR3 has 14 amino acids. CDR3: CSAGSMGQSYGYTF. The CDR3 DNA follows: TGCAGTGCAGGGTCCATGGGACAGTCCTATGGCTACACCTTC.

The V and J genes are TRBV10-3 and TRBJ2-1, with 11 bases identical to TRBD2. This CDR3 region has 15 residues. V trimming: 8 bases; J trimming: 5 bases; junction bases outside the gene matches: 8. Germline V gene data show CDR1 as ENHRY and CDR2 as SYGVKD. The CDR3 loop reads CAIADSGGADNEQFF. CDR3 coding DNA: TGTGCCATCGCAGATAGCGGGGGGGCCGACAATGAGCAGTTCTTC.

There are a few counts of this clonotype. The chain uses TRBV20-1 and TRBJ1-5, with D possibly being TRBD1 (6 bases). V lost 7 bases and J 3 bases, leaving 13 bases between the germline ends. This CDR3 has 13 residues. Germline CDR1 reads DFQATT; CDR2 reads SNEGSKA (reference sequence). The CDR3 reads CSGRRGPNQPQHF. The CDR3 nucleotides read TGCAGTGGGCGCAGGGGTCCCAATCAGCCCCAGCATTTT.

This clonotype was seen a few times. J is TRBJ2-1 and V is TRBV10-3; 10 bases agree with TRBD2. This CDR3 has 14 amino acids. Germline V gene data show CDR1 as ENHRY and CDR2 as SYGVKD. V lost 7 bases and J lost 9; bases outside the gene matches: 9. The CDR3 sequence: CAIKASGGLGEQFF. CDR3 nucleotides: TGTGCCATCAAGGCTAGCGGGGGACTCGGTGAGCAGTTCTTC.

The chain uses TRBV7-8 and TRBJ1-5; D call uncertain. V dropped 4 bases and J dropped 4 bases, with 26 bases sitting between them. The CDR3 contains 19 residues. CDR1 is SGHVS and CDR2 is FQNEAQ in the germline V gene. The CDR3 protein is CASSSALDGYGLGNQPQHF. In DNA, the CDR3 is TGTGCCAGCAGCTCCGCCCTGGACGGGTACGGTCTAGGAAATCAGCCCCAGCATTTT.

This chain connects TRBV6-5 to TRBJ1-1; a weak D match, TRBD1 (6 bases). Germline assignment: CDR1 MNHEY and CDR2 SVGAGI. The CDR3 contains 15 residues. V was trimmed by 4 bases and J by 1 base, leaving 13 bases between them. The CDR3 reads CASSSLQGSNTEAFF. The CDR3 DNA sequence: TGTGCCAGCAGTTCCTTACAGGGCTCGAACACTGAAGCTTTCTTT.

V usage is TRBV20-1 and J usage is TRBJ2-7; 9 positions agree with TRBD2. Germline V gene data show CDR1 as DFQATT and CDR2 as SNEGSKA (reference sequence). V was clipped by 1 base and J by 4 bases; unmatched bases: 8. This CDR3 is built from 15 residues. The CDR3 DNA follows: TGCAGTGCTAGAGGGGGGAGCCTAGCGGGATACGAGCAGTACTTC. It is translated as CSARGGSLAGYEQYF.

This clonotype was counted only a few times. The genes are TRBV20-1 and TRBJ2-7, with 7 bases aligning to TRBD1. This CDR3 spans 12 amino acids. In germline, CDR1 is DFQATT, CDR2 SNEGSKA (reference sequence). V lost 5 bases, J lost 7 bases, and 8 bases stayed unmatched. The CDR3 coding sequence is TGCAGTGCTCGAGGGGACAGAGAAGAGCAGTACTTC. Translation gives CSARGDREEQYF.

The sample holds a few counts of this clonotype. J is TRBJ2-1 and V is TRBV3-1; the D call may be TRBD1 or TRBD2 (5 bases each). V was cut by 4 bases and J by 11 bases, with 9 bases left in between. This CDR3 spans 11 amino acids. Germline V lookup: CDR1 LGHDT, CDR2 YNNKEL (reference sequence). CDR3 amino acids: CASSLGDQQFF. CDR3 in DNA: TGTGCCAGCAGCCTGGGGGACCAGCAGTTCTTC.

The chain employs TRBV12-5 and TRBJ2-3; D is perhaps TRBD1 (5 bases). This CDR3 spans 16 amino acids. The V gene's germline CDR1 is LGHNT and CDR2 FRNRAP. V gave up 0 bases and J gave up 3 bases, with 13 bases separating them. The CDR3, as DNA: TGTGCTAGTGGTTTGGTACGAAGGGGATCGACAGATACGCAGTATTTT. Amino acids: CASGLVRRGSTDTQYF.

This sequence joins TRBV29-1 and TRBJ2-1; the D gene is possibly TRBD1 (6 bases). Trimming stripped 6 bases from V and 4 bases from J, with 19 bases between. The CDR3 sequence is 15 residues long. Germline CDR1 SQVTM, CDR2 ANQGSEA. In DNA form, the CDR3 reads TGCAGCGTGAGGACAACAGGGCAGGCTTACAATGAGCAGTTCTTC. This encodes CSVRTTGQAYNEQFF.

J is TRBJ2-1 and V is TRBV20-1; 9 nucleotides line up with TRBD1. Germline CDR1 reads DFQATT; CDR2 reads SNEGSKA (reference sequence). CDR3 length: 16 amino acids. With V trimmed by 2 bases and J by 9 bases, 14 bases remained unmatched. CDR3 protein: CSARTVRDRVGGEQFF. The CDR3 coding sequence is TGCAGTGCTAGAACTGTCCGGGACAGGGTGGGGGGTGAGCAGTTCTTC.

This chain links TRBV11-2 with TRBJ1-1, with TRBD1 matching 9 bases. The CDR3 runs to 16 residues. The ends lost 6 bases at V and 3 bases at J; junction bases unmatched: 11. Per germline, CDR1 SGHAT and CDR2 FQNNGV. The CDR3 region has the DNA TGTGCCAGCAGTTCCGCCGGGACAGGGTGGGACACTGAAGCTTTCTTT. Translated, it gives CASSSAGTGWDTEAFF.